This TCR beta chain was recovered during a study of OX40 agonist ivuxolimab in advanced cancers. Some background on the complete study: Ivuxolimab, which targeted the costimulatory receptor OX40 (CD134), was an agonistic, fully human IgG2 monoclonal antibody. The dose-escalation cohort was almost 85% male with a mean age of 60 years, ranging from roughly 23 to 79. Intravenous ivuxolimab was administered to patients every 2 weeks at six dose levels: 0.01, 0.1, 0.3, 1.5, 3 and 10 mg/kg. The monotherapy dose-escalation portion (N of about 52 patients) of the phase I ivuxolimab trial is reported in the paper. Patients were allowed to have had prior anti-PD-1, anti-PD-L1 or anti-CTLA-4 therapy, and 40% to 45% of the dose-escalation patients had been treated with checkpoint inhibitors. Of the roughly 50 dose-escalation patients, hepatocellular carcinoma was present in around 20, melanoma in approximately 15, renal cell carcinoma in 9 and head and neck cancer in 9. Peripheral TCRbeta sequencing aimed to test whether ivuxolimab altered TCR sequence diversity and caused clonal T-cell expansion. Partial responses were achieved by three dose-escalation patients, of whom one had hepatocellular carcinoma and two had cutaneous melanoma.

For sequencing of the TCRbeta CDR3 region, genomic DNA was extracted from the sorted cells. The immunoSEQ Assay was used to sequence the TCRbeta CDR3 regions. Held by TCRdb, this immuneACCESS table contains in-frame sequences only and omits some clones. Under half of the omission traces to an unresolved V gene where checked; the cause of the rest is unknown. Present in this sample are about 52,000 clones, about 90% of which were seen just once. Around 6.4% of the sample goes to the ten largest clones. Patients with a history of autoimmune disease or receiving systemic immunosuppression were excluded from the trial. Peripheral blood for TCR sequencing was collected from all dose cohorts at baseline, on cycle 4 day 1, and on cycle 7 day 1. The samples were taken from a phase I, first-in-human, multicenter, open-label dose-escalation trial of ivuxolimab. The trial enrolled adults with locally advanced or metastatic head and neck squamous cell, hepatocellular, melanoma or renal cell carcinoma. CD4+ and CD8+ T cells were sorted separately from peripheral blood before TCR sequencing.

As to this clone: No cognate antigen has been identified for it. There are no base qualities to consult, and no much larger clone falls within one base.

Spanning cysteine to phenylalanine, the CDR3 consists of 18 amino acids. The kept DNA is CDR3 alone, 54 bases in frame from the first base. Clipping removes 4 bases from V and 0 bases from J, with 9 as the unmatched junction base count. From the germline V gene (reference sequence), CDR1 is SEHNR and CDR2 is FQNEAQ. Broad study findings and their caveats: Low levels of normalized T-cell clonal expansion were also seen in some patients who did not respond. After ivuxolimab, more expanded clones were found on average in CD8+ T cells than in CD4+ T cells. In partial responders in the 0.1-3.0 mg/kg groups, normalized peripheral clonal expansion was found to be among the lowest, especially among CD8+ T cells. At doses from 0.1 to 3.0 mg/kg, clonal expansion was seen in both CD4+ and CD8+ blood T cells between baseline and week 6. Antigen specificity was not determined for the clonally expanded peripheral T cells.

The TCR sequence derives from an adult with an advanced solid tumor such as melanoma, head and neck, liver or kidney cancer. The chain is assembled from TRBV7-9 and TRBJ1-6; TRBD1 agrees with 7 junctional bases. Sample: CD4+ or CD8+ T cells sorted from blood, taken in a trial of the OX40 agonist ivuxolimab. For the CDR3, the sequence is CASSSPDRVHSYNSPLHF. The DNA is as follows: TGTGCCAGCAGCTCCCCCGACAGGGTCCACTCCTATAATTCACCCCTCCACTTT.